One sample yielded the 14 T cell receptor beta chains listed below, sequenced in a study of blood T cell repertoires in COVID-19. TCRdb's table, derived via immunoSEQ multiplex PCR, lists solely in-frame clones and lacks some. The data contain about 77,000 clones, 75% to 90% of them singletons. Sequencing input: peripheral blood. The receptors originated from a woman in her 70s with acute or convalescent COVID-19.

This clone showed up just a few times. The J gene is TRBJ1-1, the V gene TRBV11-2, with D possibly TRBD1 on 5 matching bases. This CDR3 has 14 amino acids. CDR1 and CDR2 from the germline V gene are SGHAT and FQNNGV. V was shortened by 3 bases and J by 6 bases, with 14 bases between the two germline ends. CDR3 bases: TGTGCCAGCAGCTTGCAGGGTGTGCTCGCTGAAGCTTTCTTT. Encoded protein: CASSLQGVLAEAFF.

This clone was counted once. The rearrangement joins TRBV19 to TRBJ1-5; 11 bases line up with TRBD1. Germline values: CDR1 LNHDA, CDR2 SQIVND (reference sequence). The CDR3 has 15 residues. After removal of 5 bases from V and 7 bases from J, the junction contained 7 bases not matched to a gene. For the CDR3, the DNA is TGTGCCAGTAGTTCTTGGACAGGGGGCAGACAGCCCCAGCATTTT. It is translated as CASSSWTGGRQPQHF.

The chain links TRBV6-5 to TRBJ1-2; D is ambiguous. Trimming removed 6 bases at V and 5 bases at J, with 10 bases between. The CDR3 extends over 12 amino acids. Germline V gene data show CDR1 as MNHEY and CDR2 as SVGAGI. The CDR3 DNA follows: TGTGCCAGCAGGGGGTGGGAGTATGGCTACACCTTC. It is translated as CASRGWEYGYTF.

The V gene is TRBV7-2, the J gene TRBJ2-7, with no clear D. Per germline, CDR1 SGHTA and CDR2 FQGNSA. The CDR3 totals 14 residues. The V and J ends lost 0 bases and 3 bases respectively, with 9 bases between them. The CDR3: CASSLANTRYEQYF. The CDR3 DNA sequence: TGTGCCAGCAGCTTAGCCAACACCCGCTACGAGCAGTACTTC.

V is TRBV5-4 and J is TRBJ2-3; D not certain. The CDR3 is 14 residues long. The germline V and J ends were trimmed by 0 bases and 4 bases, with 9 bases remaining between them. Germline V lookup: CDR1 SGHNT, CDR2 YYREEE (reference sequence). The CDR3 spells CASSLVYSSDTQYF. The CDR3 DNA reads TGTGCCAGCAGCTTGGTCTACAGCTCAGATACGCAGTATTTT.

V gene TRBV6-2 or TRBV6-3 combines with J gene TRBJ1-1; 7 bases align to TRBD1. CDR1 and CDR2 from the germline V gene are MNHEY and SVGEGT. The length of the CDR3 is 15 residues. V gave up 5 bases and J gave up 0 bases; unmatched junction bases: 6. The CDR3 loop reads CASSGRDSMNTEAFF. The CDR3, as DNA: TGTGCCAGCAGTGGCAGGGACAGCATGAACACTGAAGCTTTCTTT.

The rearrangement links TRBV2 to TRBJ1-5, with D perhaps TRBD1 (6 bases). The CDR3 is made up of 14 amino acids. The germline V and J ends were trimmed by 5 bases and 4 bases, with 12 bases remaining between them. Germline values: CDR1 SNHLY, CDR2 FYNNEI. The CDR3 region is CASSLRTENQPQHF. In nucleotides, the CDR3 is TGTGCCAGCAGTCTTAGGACAGAAAATCAGCCCCAGCATTTT.

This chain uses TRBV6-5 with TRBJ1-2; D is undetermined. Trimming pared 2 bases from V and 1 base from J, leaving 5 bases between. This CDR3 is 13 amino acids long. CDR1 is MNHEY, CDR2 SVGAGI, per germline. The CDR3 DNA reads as TGTGCCAGCAGTTACGGCATTAACTATGGCTACACCTTC. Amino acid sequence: CASSYGINYGYTF.

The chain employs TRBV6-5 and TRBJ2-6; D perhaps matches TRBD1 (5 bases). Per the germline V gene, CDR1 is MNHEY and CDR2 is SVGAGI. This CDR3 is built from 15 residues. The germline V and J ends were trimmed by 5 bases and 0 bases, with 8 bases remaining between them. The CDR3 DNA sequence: TGTGCCAGCAGTCCAGGGTACTCTGGGGCCAACGTCCTGACTTTC. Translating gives CASSPGYSGANVLTF.

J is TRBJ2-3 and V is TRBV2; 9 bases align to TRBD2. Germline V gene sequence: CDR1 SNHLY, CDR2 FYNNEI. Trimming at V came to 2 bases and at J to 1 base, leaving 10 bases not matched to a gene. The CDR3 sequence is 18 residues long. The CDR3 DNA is TGTGCCAGCAGTGAATGGTCGGCTAGCGGGACAGGCACAGATACGCAGTATTTT. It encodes CASSEWSASGTGTDTQYF.

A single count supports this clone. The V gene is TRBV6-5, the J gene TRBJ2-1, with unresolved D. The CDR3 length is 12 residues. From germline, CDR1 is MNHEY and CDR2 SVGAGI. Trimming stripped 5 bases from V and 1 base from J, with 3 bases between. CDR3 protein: CASSPSYNEQFF. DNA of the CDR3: TGTGCCAGCAGTCCATCCTACAATGAGCAGTTCTTC.

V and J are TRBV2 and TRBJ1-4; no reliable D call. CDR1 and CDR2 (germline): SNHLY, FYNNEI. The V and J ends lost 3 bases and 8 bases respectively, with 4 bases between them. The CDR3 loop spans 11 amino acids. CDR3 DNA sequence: TGTGCCAGCAGTGACGAGGAAAAACTGTTTTTT. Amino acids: CASSDEEKLFF.

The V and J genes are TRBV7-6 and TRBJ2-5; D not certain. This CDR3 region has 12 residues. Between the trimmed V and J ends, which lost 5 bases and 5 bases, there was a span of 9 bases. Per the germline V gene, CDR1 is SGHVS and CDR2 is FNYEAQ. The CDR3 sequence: CASSPLGETQYF. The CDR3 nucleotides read TGTGCCAGCAGCCCCCTCGGGGAGACCCAGTACTTC.

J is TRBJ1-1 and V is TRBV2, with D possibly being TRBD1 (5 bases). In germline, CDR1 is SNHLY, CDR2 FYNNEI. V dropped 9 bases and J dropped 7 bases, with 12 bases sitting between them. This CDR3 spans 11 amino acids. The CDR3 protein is CARTQGIEAFF. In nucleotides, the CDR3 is TGTGCCAGAACCCAGGGAATTGAAGCTTTCTTT.